This T cell receptor beta chain emerged from a study of identical twins' blood T cells (dated by TCRdb to about 2013). With respect to the entire study: The approximately 12 libraries, six for the alpha chain and six for the beta chain, together yielded some 49 million Illumina reads. Using next-generation sequencing, the study compared the TCR alpha and beta chain repertoires of three pairs of monozygous twins to assess how genetics influences repertoire formation.

For CDR1 and CDR2, the germline V gene (reference sequence) lists SEHNR and FQNEAQ. Including the terminal cysteine and phenylalanine, the CDR3 comprises 14 residues. The DNA shown is the 42-base CDR3, in frame from base 1. Deletion took 5 bases off V and 2 bases off J, with a span of 12 bases between the germline ends. What the study reported, not specific to this receptor: Because the twins were raised together, environmental influences could not be ruled out as an explanation for the similarity between twins. V gene usage, even among non-selected out-of-frame TCRbeta clonotypes, was reported to be markedly more similar within twin pairs than between unrelated donors. How many CDR3 clonotypes two donors shared depended mainly on the product of their cloneset sizes, and the twins did not clearly stray from this trend. The proposed role of the TCRalpha J segment in MHC recognition during thymic selection was stated to require validation by independent studies. Among the most abundant TCRbeta clonotypes, every donor shared more CDR3 sequences with her own twin than with unrelated donors.

Donors were six healthy women forming three monozygous twin pairs. All three twin pairs had been reared together and were thought likely to have met the same infectious agents and vaccines. TCR cDNA libraries were prepared from RNA that was isolated from peripheral blood mononuclear cells. Preparation of the library involved 5' RACE. These reads were obtained on an Illumina Genome Analyzer IIx. To prepare the RNA-based TCR cDNA libraries, a previously described protocol was followed, with several modifications. To prevent cross-contamination, sample-specific barcodes were added to both ends of each TCR cDNA library during cDNA synthesis and amplification. The study's processing was this. Between about 100,000 and nearly 550,000 clonotypes were identified per individual, with about 2.2 to 3.6 million CDR3-containing reads per library. Reads with improper barcode index combinations were discarded, and clonesets were then built for each library with the MiTCR software. While assembling CDR3 clonotypes, MiTCR corrected PCR and sequencing errors and either filtered or rescued low-quality reads. Artificial out-of-frame clonotypes were removed by being mapped to in-frame sequences, with one indel in the CDR3 allowed. To measure how similar V and J gene usage was between donors, Jensen-Shannon divergence was divided by mean entropy. TCRdb ran its own pipeline on the public reads, namely fastp trimming at Q25 and MiXCR clone calling, and kept in-frame beta chains. CDR3 protein sequences are deduplicated, and each keeps its most common genes and DNA. TCRdb, not the authors, supplied the V and J calls. This sample has roughly 380,000 distinct CDR3 sequences in its table, and approximately 30% of those were observed once. The top ten clonotypes cover roughly 5.5% of the sample.

Regarding this clonotype: Its target antigen remains unknown. No quality values exist for individual bases; no much larger clone is one base distant.

Recombination connected TRBV7-9 to TRBJ1-2, with no confidently assigned D gene. Sequencing was done on a sample of PBMCs. This TCR came from a woman aged 18-55 years in good health. Here is the DNA: TGTGCCAGCAGCCCTATGGACGGAAACTATGGCTACACCTTC. Translated, this is CASSPMDGNYGYTF.